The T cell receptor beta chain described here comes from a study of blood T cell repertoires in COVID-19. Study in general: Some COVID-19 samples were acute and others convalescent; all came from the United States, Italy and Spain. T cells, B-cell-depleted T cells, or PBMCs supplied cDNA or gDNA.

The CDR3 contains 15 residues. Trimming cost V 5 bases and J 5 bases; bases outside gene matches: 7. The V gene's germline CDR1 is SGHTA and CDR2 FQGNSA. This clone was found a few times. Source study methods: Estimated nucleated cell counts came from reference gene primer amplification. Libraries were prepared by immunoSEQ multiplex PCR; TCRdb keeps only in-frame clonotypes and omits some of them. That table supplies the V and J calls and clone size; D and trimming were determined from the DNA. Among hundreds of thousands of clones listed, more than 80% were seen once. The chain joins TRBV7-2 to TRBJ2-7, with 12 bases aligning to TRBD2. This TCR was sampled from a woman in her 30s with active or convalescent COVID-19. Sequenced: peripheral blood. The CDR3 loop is CASSVGLAGSDEQYF. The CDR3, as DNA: TGTGCCAGCAGCGTCGGACTAGCGGGGAGTGACGAGCAGTACTTC.